Listed below are T cell receptor beta chains from one sample, sequenced in a study of metastatic and nonmetastatic thyroid tumors. With MiXCR, TCRdb reprocessed the PCR reads. The sample lists fewer than 20,000 clones, under 30% occurring once. The sequenced material came from adjacent normal tissue. These receptors all come from a female donor with papillary thyroid cancer or a benign thyroid nodule (not recorded which). Some clones in this sample may be carry-over from other donors' samples. CDR3s include the opening cysteine and the closing phenylalanine or tryptophan. Fields, in order: V gene, clone size, J gene, D gene, CDR3 protein, CDR3 DNA. D genes are given only for firm matches. Part of the rows lack a size; the others show once, few, many or a class for expanded clones.

TRBV6-5	few	TRBJ2-3	TRBD2	CASSYRTSGRGGDTQYF	TGTGCCAGCAGTTACCGGACTAGCGGGAGAGGGGGGGATACGCAGTATTTT
TRBV10-1	-	TRBJ1-1	-	CASSESRGSREAFF	TGCGCCAGCAGTGAGTCGAGAGGAAGTCGTGAAGCTTTCTTT
TRBV18	-	TRBJ2-7	-	CASSPDTGSSYEQYF	TGTGCCAGCTCACCCGACACCGGGAGCTCCTACGAGCAGTACTTC
TRBV5-1	-	TRBJ2-3	TRBD2	CASSWLAADLSTDTQYF	TGCGCCAGCAGCTGGCTAGCGGCTGATCTGAGCACAGATACGCAGTATTTT
TRBV6-5	few	TRBJ2-7	TRBD1	CASKGQGQGPLFSYEQYF	TGTGCCAGCAAGGGACAGGGACAGGGACCTCTATTCTCCTACGAGCAGTACTTC
TRBV7-9	few	TRBJ1-1	-	CASSLGSGEAFF	TGTGCCAGCAGCTTAGGTTCAGGAGAAGCTTTCTTT
TRBV19	medium-sized	TRBJ2-3	TRBD2	CASSIDFRTSGSGDTQYF	TGTGCCAGTAGTATAGATTTCCGGACTAGCGGGAGCGGAGATACGCAGTATTTT
TRBV12-5	few	TRBJ2-3	TRBD1	CASGRGQGTDTQYF	TGTGCTAGTGGTCGCGGACAGGGCACAGATACGCAGTATTTT
TRBV2	large	TRBJ2-3	TRBD1	CASDPGQGADTQYF	TGTGCCAGCGACCCGGGACAGGGGGCAGATACGCAGTATTTT
TRBV20-1	few	TRBJ2-3	TRBD2	CSAIILRGGGHTDTQYF	TGCAGCGCTATAATATTACGGGGGGGAGGACACACAGATACGCAGTATTTT
TRBV3-1	many	TRBJ1-1	-	CASTGLNTEAFF	TGTGCCAGTACAGGCTTGAACACTGAAGCTTTCTTT
TRBV28	few	TRBJ1-2	-	CASKLGGQGSSYGYTF	TGTGCCAGCAAACTCGGTGGGCAGGGGAGTAGCTATGGCTACACCTTC
TRBV12-3/TRBV12-4	-	TRBJ2-7	TRBD2	CASSRCGSGTWEQYF	TGTGCCAGCAGCCGCTGCGGTAGCGGGACCTGGGAGCAGTACTTC
TRBV11-1	-	TRBJ2-7	TRBD1	CASSPPTGQGFYEQYF	TGTGCCAGCAGCCCTCCGACAGGGCAGGGTTTCTACGAGCAGTACTTC
TRBV19	-	TRBJ1-2	TRBD1	CASSLTPTGFGGYTF	TGTGCCAGTAGTCTAACTCCGACAGGGTTTGGAGGCTACACCTTC
TRBV6-2/TRBV6-3	-	TRBJ2-1	TRBD1	CASSPRDRHNEQFF	TGTGCCAGCAGTCCCCGGGACAGACACAATGAGCAGTTCTTC
TRBV6-1	medium-sized	TRBJ2-5	TRBD2	CASSDLGLAEETQYF	TGTGCCAGCAGTGACTTGGGACTAGCGGAAGAGACCCAGTACTTC
TRBV6-1	-	TRBJ1-3	-	CASTSAGRTNTIYF	TGTGCCAGTACCTCCGCGGGACGGACAAACACCATATATTTT
TRBV9	few	TRBJ2-7	-	CASSVRAEGGRTEQYF	TGTGCCAGCAGCGTAAGGGCAGAGGGAGGTCGTACCGAGCAGTACTTC
TRBV7-9	-	TRBJ2-3	-	CASSLQGNTDTQYF	TGTGCCAGCAGCTTACAGGGGAACACAGATACGCAGTATTTT
TRBV7-3	medium-sized	TRBJ2-2	-	CASSLTGSFTGELFF	TGTGCCAGCAGCTTAACAGGGAGCTTCACCGGGGAGCTGTTTTTC
TRBV28	-	TRBJ2-4	-	CASSLFRTAENIQYF	TGTGCCAGCAGTTTATTCAGGACAGCTGAAAACATTCAGTACTTC
TRBV20-1	-	TRBJ2-1	-	CSQTSWGFVGQFF	TGCAGTCAAACTTCATGGGGTTTTGTGGGGCAGTTCTTC
TRBV28	few	TRBJ2-7	TRBD2	CASSFTSGSGYEQYF	TGTGCCAGCAGTTTTACTAGCGGGAGTGGCTACGAGCAGTACTTC
TRBV27	-	TRBJ1-1	-	CASSSSGFPTVAEAFF	TGTGCCAGCAGTTCTTCAGGGTTCCCTACGGTCGCTGAAGCTTTCTTT
TRBV9	few	TRBJ2-1	TRBD2	CASSVASSGRQFF	TGTGCCAGCAGCGTAGCGTCTAGCGGGAGACAGTTCTTC
TRBV7-8	few	TRBJ2-7	-	CASSLQGEALYEQYF	TGTGCCAGCAGCCTACAGGGTGAGGCTCTCTACGAGCAGTACTTC
TRBV28	few	TRBJ2-7	TRBD1	CASSHSGTVSYEQYF	TGTGCCAGCAGTCACTCCGGGACAGTGTCCTACGAGCAGTACTTC
TRBV20-1	medium-sized	TRBJ2-7	TRBD1	CSTRTGGREQYF	TGCAGTACAAGAACAGGGGGCCGCGAGCAGTACTTC
TRBV30	-	TRBJ2-7	-	CAWGSSPGTYEQYF	TGTGCCTGGGGGAGCAGTCCAGGGACGTACGAGCAGTACTTC
TRBV4-2	few	TRBJ2-1	TRBD2	CASSPGTSRYNEQFF	TGTGCCAGCAGCCCCGGGACTAGCAGATACAATGAGCAGTTCTTC
TRBV30	-	TRBJ2-5	-	CAWSAGRQTQYF	TGTGCCTGGAGTGCCGGCCGACAGACCCAGTACTTC
TRBV7-3	few	TRBJ2-3	-	CASSSTGVPTDTQYF	TGTGCCAGCAGCTCAACGGGTGTCCCAACAGATACGCAGTATTTT
TRBV9	-	TRBJ1-2	-	CASSAGGGAYGYTF	TGTGCCAGCAGCGCGGGGGGAGGGGCCTATGGCTACACCTTC
TRBV5-1	once	TRBJ1-1	-	CASSLRGAVHEAFF	TGCGCCAGCAGCTTAAGAGGGGCGGTCCATGAAGCTTTCTTT
TRBV19	-	TRBJ1-2	-	CASRTVFEANYGYTF	TGTGCCAGTAGGACGGTTTTCGAAGCTAACTATGGCTACACCTTC
TRBV19	-	TRBJ1-2	TRBD1	CASSVPGTGMRGYTF	TGTGCCAGTAGTGTTCCCGGGACAGGGATGAGGGGCTACACCTTC
TRBV18	-	TRBJ1-2	-	CASSPQSPSGGYTF	TGTGCCAGCTCACCACAAAGTCCATCGGGAGGCTACACCTTC
TRBV20-1	once	TRBJ2-3	TRBD2	CSASSAGGSDTQYF	TGCAGTGCATCGAGTGCGGGAGGATCAGATACGCAGTATTTT
TRBV20-1	-	TRBJ1-2	-	CSARMGQRADGYTF	TGCAGTGCTAGAATGGGACAAAGGGCGGATGGCTACACCTTC